This is a list of T cell receptor beta chains from one sample in a study of TIL therapy for anti-PD-1-resistant metastatic lung cancer. Clones were read by immunoSEQ multiplex PCR, and TCRdb kept only the in-frame ones, dropping some. The profile shows 54,000 or so clones, about 70% of them singletons. The material sequenced was blood, taken at baseline. Source of these receptors: a person between 25 and 80 years old with non-small cell lung cancer. The conserved cysteine and the conserved F or W are not part of the CDR3 here. The order of the fields is CDR3 length, V gene, CDR3 protein.

len: 11; v_gene: TRBV6-1; CDR3aa: ARGPGGNSPLH
len: 13; v_gene: TRBV18; CDR3aa: ASSPPSGGGQPQH
len: 14; v_gene: TRBV28; CDR3aa: ASRLWGVGSREAQY
len: 12; v_gene: TRBV23-1; CDR3aa: ASSQSEDALWQY
len: 14; v_gene: TRBV6-5; CDR3aa: ASSYYLAANTGELF
len: 11; v_gene: TRBV18; CDR3aa: ASSPSKGDTQY
len: 12; v_gene: TRBV27; CDR3aa: ASSFGQGGSGYT
len: 13; v_gene: TRBV5-1; CDR3aa: ASSRLAGETGELF
len: 11; v_gene: TRBV28; CDR3aa: ASSFGVTGAPH
len: 13; v_gene: TRBV4-1; CDR3aa: ASSQARVGGYEQY
len: 12; v_gene: TRBV6-6; CDR3aa: ASSYSQATLEQY
len: 9; v_gene: TRBV23-1; CDR3aa: ASKTNTEAF
len: 13; v_gene: TRBV5-6; CDR3aa: ASSLDRTGDYEQY
len: 13; v_gene: TRBV6-5; CDR3aa: ASSPRQAYTGELF
len: 12; v_gene: TRBV29-1; CDR3aa: SSDAGGAGDTQY
len: 12; v_gene: TRBV25-1; CDR3aa: ASTPGRRFNEQF
len: 10; v_gene: TRBV6-1; CDR3aa: ASSEPSYGYT
len: 12; v_gene: TRBV9; CDR3aa: ASSKSGKLDEQY
len: 12; v_gene: TRBV5-1; CDR3aa: ASTGTLNTGELF
len: 14; v_gene: TRBV5-6; CDR3aa: ASSLPGRGLGDTQY
len: 16; v_gene: TRBV5-4; CDR3aa: ASSPGLAGGLVQETQY
len: 15; v_gene: TRBV12-5; CDR3aa: ASGFGQGAGRHYGYT
len: 11; v_gene: TRBV30; CDR3aa: ACLGGTPYEQY
len: 12; v_gene: TRBV2; CDR3aa: ASRSESGDTEAF
len: 11; v_gene: TRBV6-6; CDR3aa: ASSPSEFIDKY
len: 14; v_gene: TRBV7-2; CDR3aa: ASSLRTVGNTGELF
len: 12; v_gene: TRBV5-4; CDR3aa: ASSLAGLTDTQY
len: 12; v_gene: TRBV7-2; CDR3aa: ASSPRQGANEQY
len: 12; v_gene: TRBV27; CDR3aa: ASSLTTSHYEQY
len: 14; v_gene: TRBV4-1; CDR3aa: ASSQGGGGWGYEQY
len: 13; v_gene: TRBV9; CDR3aa: ASSVQSSGANVLT
len: 14; v_gene: TRBV18; CDR3aa: ASSPRGGGSTDTQY
len: 14; v_gene: TRBV19; CDR3aa: ASSINLRDRLYGYT
len: 15; v_gene: TRBV5-8; CDR3aa: ASSLRTGILIAGELF
len: 14; v_gene: TRBV18; CDR3aa: ASSPEQGASGNTIY
len: 12; v_gene: TRBV7-9; CDR3aa: ASSLAPAFYGYT
len: 12; v_gene: TRBV7-9; CDR3aa: ASSLTRSNYGYT
len: 12; v_gene: TRBV9; CDR3aa: ASSVSGPYNEQF
len: 13; v_gene: TRBV7-8; CDR3aa: ASSLVRTGQETQY
len: 17; v_gene: TRBV4-2; CDR3aa: ASSQELGTGGAYNSPLH
len: 15; v_gene: TRBV2; CDR3aa: ASSEALGGRGYNEQF
len: 15; v_gene: TRBV10-3; CDR3aa: AISERAAGGPKDTQY
len: 11; v_gene: TRBV7-3; CDR3aa: ASSLGPASPLH
len: 11; v_gene: TRBV2; CDR3aa: ASSFRDNEKLF
len: 12; v_gene: TRBV2; CDR3aa: ASSEGDSWETQY
len: 12; v_gene: TRBV6-5; CDR3aa: ASSWTGAHYGYT
len: 16; v_gene: TRBV4-2; CDR3aa: ASSLSLGISGRTDTQY
len: 16; v_gene: TRBV6-1; CDR3aa: ASSETGGSLSGANVLT
len: 9; v_gene: TRBV29-1; CDR3aa: SAGTSGEQY
len: 15; v_gene: TRBV7-2; CDR3aa: ASSLGPGSYSNQPQH
len: 16; v_gene: TRBV7-9; CDR3aa: ASSLGWVAGTGANVLT
len: 14; v_gene: TRBV4-3; CDR3aa: ASSQGPPKIPYGYT
len: 13; v_gene: TRBV13; CDR3aa: ASSLEREGTYEQY
len: 12; v_gene: TRBV10-3; CDR3aa: AISKEATHREQF
len: 15; v_gene: TRBV7-2; CDR3aa: ASSLDSPASAYNEQF
len: 13; v_gene: TRBV7-2; CDR3aa: ASSLSRQYTGELF
len: 14; v_gene: TRBV28; CDR3aa: ASSFRDSLSIHGYT
len: 12; v_gene: TRBV7-6; CDR3aa: ASSLAQVFYEQY
len: 11; v_gene: TRBV7-8; CDR3aa: ASLRAGNTEAF